The 16 T cell receptor beta chains below were found in one sample sequenced in a study of T cells in women clearing cervical HPV infection. Method: immunoSEQ multiplex PCR; TCRdb's copy keeps in-frame clones and lacks some. The table for this sample gives 20,000 to 25,000 clones. Sequencing used blood buffy coat. These receptors originate from a woman between 18 and 70 years old with a cervical HPV16 infection that either progressed to CIN3+ or cleared (not recorded which).

Note on this clone: Read coverage stops 3 residues before the CDR3 terminus; the germline J gene supplies the remainder. V usage is TRBV20-1 and J usage is TRBJ2-3; 10 bases map to TRBD2. Germline V lookup: CDR1 DFQATT, CDR2 SNEGSKA (reference sequence). The CDR3 consists of 12 residues. CDR3 region: CSPAGGRETQYF. Incomplete CDR3 DNA: TGCAGTCCAGCGGGAGGGCGGGAGACG.

Concerning this clone: The read gets to within 3 residues of the CDR3 end, and the germline J gene fills in the rest. V usage is TRBV5-1 and J usage is TRBJ2-1; D is possibly TRBD2 (5 bases). The CDR3 is 14 amino acids. Germline V gives CDR1 SGHRS, CDR2 YFSETQ. Trimming left V 0 bases short and J 5 bases short, with 9 bases between. The CDR3 sequence is CASSLGGPDNEQFF. The CDR3 bases that were read are TGCGCCAGCAGCTTGGGAGGGCCTGACAATGAG.

The sequenced CDR3 bases are TGTGCCAGCAGCATAGGGGCAGATAACACC. Amino acids: CASSIGADNT. The CDR3 as a whole reads CASSIGADNTIYF. The chain is built from TRBV12-3 or TRBV12-4 and TRBJ1-3; tentatively, D is TRBD1 (5 bases). The read ends 3 residues before the CDR3 terminus; that terminus is restored from the germline J gene. V gave up 6 bases and J gave up 7 bases, with 13 bases separating them. The CDR3 consists of 13 residues.

A word on this clone: The DNA ends 3 residues before the CDR3 does, and the rest of the CDR3 is filled in from the germline J gene. The chain is built from TRBV20-1 and TRBJ1-1; D not resolved. The CDR3 contains 13 residues. The germline CDR1 and CDR2 sequences are DFQATT and SNEGSKA (reference sequence). V lost 0 bases, J lost 1 base, and 6 bases lay in between. The CDR3 here is CSARDSGNTEAFF. CDR3 DNA (partial): TGCAGTGCTAGAGATTCGGGGAACACTGAA.

This CDR3 is CSARQSTNEKLFF. CDR3 DNA, as far as it was read: TGCAGTGCTAGACAGTCAACTAATGAAAAA. The chain links TRBV20-1 to TRBJ1-4; D is unresolved. The read ends 3 residues before the CDR3 terminus; that terminus is restored from the germline J gene. V gave up 2 bases and J gave up 0 bases, with 4 bases separating them. CDR3 length: 13 amino acids. Germline assignment: CDR1 DFQATT and CDR2 SNEGSKA (reference sequence).

Notes on this clone: The read gets to within 3 residues of the CDR3 end, and the germline J gene fills in the rest. The V gene is TRBV5-1, the J gene TRBJ2-3, with 12 positions matching TRBD2. V shed 4 bases, J shed 4 bases, and the junction held 10 bases outside the gene matches. Germline V gives CDR1 SGHRS, CDR2 YFSETQ. CDR3 size: 17 residues. The CDR3 DNA, read in part, is TGCGCCAGCAGCCCGGGACTAGCGGGTGGGGCTTCAGATACG. Residues: CASSPGLAGGASDT. The whole CDR3 sequence is CASSPGLAGGASDTQYF.

Remarks on this clone: The read gets to within 3 residues of the CDR3 end, and the germline J gene fills in the rest. The genes are TRBV19 and TRBJ2-7; 8 nucleotides line up with TRBD1. The CDR3 sequence is 15 residues long. In germline, CDR1 is LNHDA, CDR2 SQIVND (reference sequence). The V and J ends lost 6 bases and 5 bases, in that order; junction bases with no gene match: 12. CDR3 sequence reads: CASSNSGTGAHEQYF. The part of the CDR3 DNA that was read is TGTGCCAGTAGCAACTCCGGGACAGGTGCCCACGAG.

Concerning this clone: The read falls 3 residues short of the CDR3 end, and the missing part is taken from the germline J gene. The chain has TRBV2 and TRBJ1-2; D unclear. The CDR3 sequence is 16 residues long. CDR1 and CDR2 (germline): SNHLY, FYNNEI. CDR3 DNA, as far as it was read: TGTGCCAGCAGTGGCCCACTAGCGGGAGGGCACAATGAC. Encoded protein: CASSGPLAGGHND. The entire CDR3 sequence reads CASSGPLAGGHNDYTF.

With respect to this clone: The read ends 3 residues before the CDR3 terminus; that terminus is restored from the germline J gene. The genes are TRBV20-1 and TRBJ1-1, with D possibly matching TRBD1 (5 bases). The CDR3 loop spans 14 amino acids. Trimming took 6 bases from V and 0 from J, leaving 14 bases between them. The germline gives CDR1 DFQATT, CDR2 SNEGSKA (reference sequence). The CDR3 bases that were read are TGCAGTGCCCCAAAGGGGTTCCTGAACACTGAA. This gives the protein CSAPKGFLNTE. The complete CDR3 reads CSAPKGFLNTEAFF.

This CDR3 is CASSYDRAGNQPQYF. The DNA read from the CDR3 is TGTGCCAGCAGCTACGACAGGGCTGGGAATCAGCCG. The rearrangement uses TRBV7-2 and TRBJ2-3; 7 bases line up with TRBD1. Coverage ceases 3 residues before the CDR3 finishes, and the germline J gene fills in the end. Germline V gene sequence: CDR1 SGHTA, CDR2 FQGNSA. The CDR3 spans 15 residues.

As regards this clone: In the same sample, other DNA sequences code for this CDR3. The CDR3 bases that were read are TGTGCCAGCTCACAAGGGTTTGAGCCCTCAGGAAACACC. This sequence encodes CASSQGFEPSGNT. The full CDR3 protein is CASSQGFEPSGNTIYF. The J gene is TRBJ1-3, the V gene TRBV18, with unresolved D. The CDR3 extends 3 residues past the end of the read, so its final part is completed from the germline J gene. Trimming stripped 4 bases from V and 4 bases from J, with 17 bases between. The CDR3 extends over 16 amino acids. Germline loops: CDR1 KGHSH, CDR2 LQKENI.

To note about this clone: The observed sequence ends 3 residues before the CDR3 terminus, with the missing tail filled in from the germline J gene. The chain is built from TRBV6-2 or TRBV6-3 and TRBJ2-1, with 11 bases that match TRBD2. Germline CDR1 MNHEY, CDR2 SVGEGT. This CDR3 comprises 15 residues. V lost 0 bases, J lost 8 bases, and 3 bases stayed unmatched. CDR3 sequence: CASSYSRLAGHEQFF. Partial CDR3 DNA: TGTGCCAGCAGTTACTCGAGACTAGCGGGACATGAG.

Concerning this clone: The sequenced fragment ends 3 residues before the CDR3 boundary, so the rest is inferred from the germline J gene. V is TRBV7-9 and J is TRBJ1-2; D not resolved. Germline CDR1 and CDR2: SEHNR and FQNEAQ (reference sequence). CDR3 size: 15 residues. CDR3 sequence reads: CASSPSGSTTDTYTF. CDR3 DNA (partial): TGTGCCAGCAGCCCAAGCGGGAGTACAACAGATACC. The full variable domain, with the rest looked up from reference TRBV7-9 and TRBJ1-2, is DTGVSQNPRHKITKRGQNVTFRCDPISEHNRLYWYRQTLGQGPEFLTYFQNEAQLEKSRLLSDRFSAERPKGSFSTLEIQRTEQGDSAMYLCASSPSGSTTDTYTFGSGTRLTVV.

In the case of this clone: The read halts 3 residues ahead of the CDR3 end, with the missing end drawn from the germline J gene. The gene calls are TRBV6-2 or TRBV6-3 and TRBJ2-2; the D gene is possibly TRBD2 (5 bases). The germline gives CDR1 MNHEY, CDR2 SVGEGT. Trimming took off 6 bases at V and 2 bases at J, with 13 bases between the two ends. There are 15 residues in the CDR3. Partial CDR3 DNA: TGTGCCAGCAGGGTACCCGGACTCAACACCGGGGAG. Residues: CASRVPGLNTGE. The whole CDR3 reads CASRVPGLNTGELFF.

This clone is deemed medium-sized by its frequency. The read is 3 residues too short to cover the CDR3 end, so that end is filled in from the germline J gene. The chain is built from TRBV19 and TRBJ2-7; the match to TRBD1 covers 9 bases. The CDR3 extends over 14 amino acids. CDR1 and CDR2 from the germline V gene are LNHDA and SQIVND (reference sequence). Trimming took 5 bases from V and 1 from J; bases not matched to a gene: 3. CDR3 DNA (partial): TGTGCCAGTAGTCCCGGGACAGGGTCCTACGAG. Protein product: CASSPGTGSYE. The CDR3, in full, reads CASSPGTGSYEQYF.

As to this clone: With the read ending 3 residues before the CDR3 end, the germline J gene is used to fill in that end. The rearrangement joins TRBV28 to TRBJ2-3; 12 nucleotides match TRBD2. Germline values: CDR1 MDHEN, CDR2 SYDVKM. The CDR3 runs to 20 residues. Trimming cost V 2 bases and J 6 bases; bases outside gene matches: 18. The CDR3: CASSLIGNDGLAGTSDTQYF. Partial CDR3 DNA: TGTGCCAGCAGTTTAATCGGTAACGACGGACTAGCGGGGACCTCTGATACG.